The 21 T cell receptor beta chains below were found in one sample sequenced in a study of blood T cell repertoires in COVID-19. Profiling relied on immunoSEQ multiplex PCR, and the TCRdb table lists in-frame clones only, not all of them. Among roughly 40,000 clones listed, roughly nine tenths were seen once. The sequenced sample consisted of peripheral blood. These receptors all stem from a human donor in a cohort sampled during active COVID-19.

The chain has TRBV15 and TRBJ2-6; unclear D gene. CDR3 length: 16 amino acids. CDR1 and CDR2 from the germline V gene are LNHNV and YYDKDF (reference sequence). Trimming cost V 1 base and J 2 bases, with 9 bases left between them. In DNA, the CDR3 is TGTGCCACCAGCAGAGGGCTAGAGCCTGGGGCCAACGTCCTGACTTTC. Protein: CATSRGLEPGANVLTF.

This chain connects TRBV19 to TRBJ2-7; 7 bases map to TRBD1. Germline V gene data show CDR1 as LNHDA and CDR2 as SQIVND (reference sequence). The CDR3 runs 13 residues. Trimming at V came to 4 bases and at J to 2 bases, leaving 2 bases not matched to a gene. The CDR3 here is CASSRDSAYEQYF. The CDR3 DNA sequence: TGTGCCAGTAGTAGGGACAGCGCCTACGAGCAGTACTTC. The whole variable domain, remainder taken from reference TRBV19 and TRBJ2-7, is DGGITQSPKYLFRKEGQNVTLSCEQNLNHDAMYWYRQDPGQGLRLIYYSQIVNDFQKGDIAEGYSVSREKKESFPLTVTSAQKNPTAFYLCASSRDSAYEQYFGPGTRLTVT.

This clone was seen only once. CDR3 protein: CSVVGRGADQLFF. CDR3 DNA: TGCAGCGTTGTCGGGAGGGGTGCGGACCAGCTGTTTTTT. The genes are TRBV29-1 and TRBJ2-2, with 8 bases that match TRBD2. CDR3 length: 13 amino acids. The germline V gene has CDR1 SQVTM and CDR2 ANQGSEA. J gave up 12 bases and V 4 bases, and 10 bases lay outside the gene matches.

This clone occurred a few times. The CDR3 region has the DNA TGTGCCAGCAGCCCCGGACAGCACTCTGGAAACACCATATATTTT. As protein: CASSPGQHSGNTIYF. The J gene is TRBJ1-3, the V gene TRBV7-9; perhaps TRBD1 as D (6 bases). Germline CDR1 SEHNR, CDR2 FQNEAQ (reference sequence). V was pared by 5 bases and J by 0 bases, with 11 bases between. The CDR3 consists of 15 residues.

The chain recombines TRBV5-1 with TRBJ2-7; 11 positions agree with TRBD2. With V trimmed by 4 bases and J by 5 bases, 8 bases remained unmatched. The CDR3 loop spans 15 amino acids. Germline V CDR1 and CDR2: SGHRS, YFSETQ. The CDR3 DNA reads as TGCGCCAGCAGCAGAACTAGCGGGAGTGTGAACGAGCAGTACTTC. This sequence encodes CASSRTSGSVNEQYF.

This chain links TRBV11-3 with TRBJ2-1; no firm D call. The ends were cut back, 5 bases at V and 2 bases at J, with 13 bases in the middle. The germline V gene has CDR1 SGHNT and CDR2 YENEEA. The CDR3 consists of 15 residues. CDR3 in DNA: TGTGCCAGCAGCCCCAGTGCTGGAGCCTACAATGAGCAGTTCTTC. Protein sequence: CASSPSAGAYNEQFF.

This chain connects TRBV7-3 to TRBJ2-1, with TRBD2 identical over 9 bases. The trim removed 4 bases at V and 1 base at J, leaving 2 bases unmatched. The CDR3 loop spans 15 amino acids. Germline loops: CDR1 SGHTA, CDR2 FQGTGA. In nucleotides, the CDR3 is TGTGCCAGCAGCTCGGGACTAGCATCCTACAATGAGCAGTTCTTC. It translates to CASSSGLASYNEQFF.

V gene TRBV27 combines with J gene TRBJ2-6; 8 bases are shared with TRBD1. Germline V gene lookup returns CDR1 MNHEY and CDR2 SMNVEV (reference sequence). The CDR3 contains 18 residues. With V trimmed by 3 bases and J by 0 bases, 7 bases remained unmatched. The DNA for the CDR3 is TGTGCCAGCAGTTTTGCAGGGGGCGTCAGCTCTGGGGCCAACGTCCTGACTTTC. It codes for CASSFAGGVSSGANVLTF.

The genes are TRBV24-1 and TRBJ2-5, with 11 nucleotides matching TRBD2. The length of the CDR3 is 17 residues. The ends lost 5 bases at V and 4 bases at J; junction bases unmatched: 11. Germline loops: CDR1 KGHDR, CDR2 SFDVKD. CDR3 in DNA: TGTGCCACCAGTGCCCTAGCGGGGGGAGCCATTGGAGAGACCCAGTACTTC. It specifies CATSALAGGAIGETQYF.

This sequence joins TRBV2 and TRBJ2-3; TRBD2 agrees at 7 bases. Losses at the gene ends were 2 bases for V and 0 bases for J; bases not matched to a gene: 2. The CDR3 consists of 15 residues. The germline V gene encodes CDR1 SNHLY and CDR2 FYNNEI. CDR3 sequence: CASSEWDYSTDTQYF. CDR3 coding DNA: TGTGCCAGCAGTGAATGGGACTATAGCACAGATACGCAGTATTTT.

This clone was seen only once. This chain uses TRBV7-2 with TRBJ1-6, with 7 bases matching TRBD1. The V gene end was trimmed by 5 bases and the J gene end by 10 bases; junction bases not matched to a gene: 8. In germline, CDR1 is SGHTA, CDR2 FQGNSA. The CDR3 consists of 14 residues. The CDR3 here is CASSQTGKESPLHF. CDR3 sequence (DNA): TGTGCCAGCAGCCAGACAGGGAAAGAATCACCCCTCCACTTT.

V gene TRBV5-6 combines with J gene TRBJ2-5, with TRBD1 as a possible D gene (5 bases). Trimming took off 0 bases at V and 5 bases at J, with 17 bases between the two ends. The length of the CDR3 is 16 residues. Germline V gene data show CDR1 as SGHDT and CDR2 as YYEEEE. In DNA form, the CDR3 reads TGTGCCAGCAGCTTGGCCCCAGGGAATAGGGTGGAGACCCAGTACTTC. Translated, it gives CASSLAPGNRVETQYF.

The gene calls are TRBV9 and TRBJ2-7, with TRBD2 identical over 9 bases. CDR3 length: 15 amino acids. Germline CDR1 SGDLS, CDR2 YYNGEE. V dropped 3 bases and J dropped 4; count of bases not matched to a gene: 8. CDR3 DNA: TGTGCCAGCAGCGGAGGTAGCGGGAGAGTTTACGAGCAGTACTTC. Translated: CASSGGSGRVYEQYF. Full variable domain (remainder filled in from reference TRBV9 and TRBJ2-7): DSGVTQTPKHLITATGQRVTLRCSPRSGDLSVYWYQQSLDQGLQFLIQYYNGEERAKGNILERFSAQQFPDLHSELNLSSLELGDSALYFCASSGGSGRVYEQYFGPGTRLTVT.

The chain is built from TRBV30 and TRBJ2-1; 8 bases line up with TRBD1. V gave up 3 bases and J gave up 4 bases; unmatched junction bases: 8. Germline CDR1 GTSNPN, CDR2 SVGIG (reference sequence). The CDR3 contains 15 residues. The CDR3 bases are TGTGCCTGGAGAACCGGGACAGGAGTATACAATGAGCAGTTCTTC. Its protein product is CAWRTGTGVYNEQFF.

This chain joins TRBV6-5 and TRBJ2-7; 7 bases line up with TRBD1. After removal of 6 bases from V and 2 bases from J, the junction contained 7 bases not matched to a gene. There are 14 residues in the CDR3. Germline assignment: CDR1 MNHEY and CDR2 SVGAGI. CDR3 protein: CASSRGQVAYEQYF. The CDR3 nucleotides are TGTGCCAGCAGCCGAGGACAGGTCGCCTACGAGCAGTACTTC.

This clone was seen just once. The CDR3 loop reads CAWSKTGTYNSPLHF. In DNA form, the CDR3 reads TGTGCCTGGAGTAAGACAGGGACCTATAATTCACCCCTCCACTTT. The chain joins TRBV30 to TRBJ1-6, with TRBD1 matching 7 bases. Germline V gene lookup returns CDR1 GTSNPN and CDR2 SVGIG (reference sequence). V shed 2 bases and J 2 bases; nucleotides not matched to a gene: 3. This CDR3 has 15 residues.

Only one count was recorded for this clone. CDR3 DNA sequence: TGTGCCACCAGTGAGGGACAGGGGCGAGGCTACACCTTC. Translated: CATSEGQGRGYTF. The rearrangement uses TRBV24-1 and TRBJ1-2; TRBD1 matches 10 bases. In germline, CDR1 is KGHDR, CDR2 SFDVKD. The CDR3 covers 13 residues. The V and J ends lost 4 bases and 8 bases, in that order; junction bases with no gene match: 3.

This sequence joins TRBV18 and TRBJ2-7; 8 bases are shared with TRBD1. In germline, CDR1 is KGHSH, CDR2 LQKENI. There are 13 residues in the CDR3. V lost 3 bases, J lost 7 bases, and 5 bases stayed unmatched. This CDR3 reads CASSPNNRGEQYF. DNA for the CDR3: TGTGCCAGCTCACCTAATAACAGGGGGGAGCAGTACTTC.

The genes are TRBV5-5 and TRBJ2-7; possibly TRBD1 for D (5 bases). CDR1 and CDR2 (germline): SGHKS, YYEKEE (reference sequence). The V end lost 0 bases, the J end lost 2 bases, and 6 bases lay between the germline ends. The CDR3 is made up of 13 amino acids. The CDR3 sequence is CASSLEGAYEQYF. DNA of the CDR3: TGTGCCAGCAGCTTGGAAGGGGCCTACGAGCAGTACTTC.

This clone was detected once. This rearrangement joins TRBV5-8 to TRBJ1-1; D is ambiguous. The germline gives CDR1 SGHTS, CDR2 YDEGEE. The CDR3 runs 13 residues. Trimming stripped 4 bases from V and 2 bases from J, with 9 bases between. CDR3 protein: CASSQYPNTEAFF. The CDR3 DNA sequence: TGTGCCAGCAGCCAGTACCCAAACACTGAAGCTTTCTTT.

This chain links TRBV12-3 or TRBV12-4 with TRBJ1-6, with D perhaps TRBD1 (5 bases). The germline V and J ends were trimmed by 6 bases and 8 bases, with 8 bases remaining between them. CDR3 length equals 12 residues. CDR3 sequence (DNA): TGTGCCAGCAGGGGGGGGGATTCACCCCTCCACTTT. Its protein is CASRGGDSPLHF.